This record looks at one T cell receptor (beta chain) sequence and its context. The entry originates in a study of PD-L1 blockade in urothelial cancer. Study details: Investigators checked blood 3 weeks (second dose) and 6 weeks after treatment start. Median T cell yield per blood sample was 120,000 to 150,000 cells.

Sample time point: pretreatment peripheral blood. Using immunoSEQ multiplex PCR, the repertoire was profiled, and TCRdb retains in-frame clones only, with some absent. The sample consists of around 130,000 clones, 84% of them appearing once. The CDR3 runs to 12 residues. Deletions cut 7 bases from V and 2 bases from J, with 8 bases between. In germline, CDR1 is SEHNR, CDR2 FQNEAQ (reference sequence). The sequencing here drew on PBMCs, taken around atezolizumab (anti-PD-L1) treatment. The sequence came from a man aged 50 to 60 with urothelial cancer. The V and J genes are TRBV7-9 and TRBJ1-2; TRBD1 might be the D (5 bases). CDR3 protein: CASIGGNYGYTF. DNA for the CDR3: TGTGCCAGCATCGGGGGGAACTATGGCTACACCTTC.